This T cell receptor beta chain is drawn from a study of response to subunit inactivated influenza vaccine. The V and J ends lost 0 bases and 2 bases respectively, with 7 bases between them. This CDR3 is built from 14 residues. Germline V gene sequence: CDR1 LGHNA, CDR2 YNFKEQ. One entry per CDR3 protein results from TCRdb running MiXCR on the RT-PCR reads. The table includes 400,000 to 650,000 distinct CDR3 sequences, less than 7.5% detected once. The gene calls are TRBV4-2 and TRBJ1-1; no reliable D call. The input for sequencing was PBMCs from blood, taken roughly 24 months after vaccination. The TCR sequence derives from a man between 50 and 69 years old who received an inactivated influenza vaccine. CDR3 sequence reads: CASSQERGNTEAFF. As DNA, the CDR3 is TGTGCCAGCAGCCAAGAGAGAGGCAACACTGAAGCTTTCTTT.